This T cell receptor (beta chain) was identified in a study of blood T cell repertoires in COVID-19. Study-level background: PBMCs, B-cell-depleted T cells, or T cells provided the cDNA or gDNA that made up the material.

In the original analysis: From reference gene primer amplification, estimates of nucleated cell counts were derived. Repertoires were generated with immunoSEQ multiplex PCR, while TCRdb's copy carries only in-frame clones and drops some. The DNA gave D and trimming, while V, J and clone size come from that table. The data contain fewer than 250,000 clones, around 82% of them seen just once; the ten biggest clones take up about 7.4%. V lost 7 bases to trimming and J lost 5 bases; unmatched junction nucleotides: 8. Germline CDR1 SGHTA, CDR2 FQGNSA. This CDR3 comprises 14 residues. This chain links TRBV7-2 with TRBJ2-7, with 10 bases lining up with TRBD1. The sequenced material came from peripheral blood. The TCR comes from a woman between 50 and 59 years old with acute or convalescent COVID-19. CDR3 sequence: CASTAGDRGHEQYF. In nucleotides, the CDR3 is TGTGCCAGCACAGCCGGGGACAGGGGTCACGAGCAGTACTTC.